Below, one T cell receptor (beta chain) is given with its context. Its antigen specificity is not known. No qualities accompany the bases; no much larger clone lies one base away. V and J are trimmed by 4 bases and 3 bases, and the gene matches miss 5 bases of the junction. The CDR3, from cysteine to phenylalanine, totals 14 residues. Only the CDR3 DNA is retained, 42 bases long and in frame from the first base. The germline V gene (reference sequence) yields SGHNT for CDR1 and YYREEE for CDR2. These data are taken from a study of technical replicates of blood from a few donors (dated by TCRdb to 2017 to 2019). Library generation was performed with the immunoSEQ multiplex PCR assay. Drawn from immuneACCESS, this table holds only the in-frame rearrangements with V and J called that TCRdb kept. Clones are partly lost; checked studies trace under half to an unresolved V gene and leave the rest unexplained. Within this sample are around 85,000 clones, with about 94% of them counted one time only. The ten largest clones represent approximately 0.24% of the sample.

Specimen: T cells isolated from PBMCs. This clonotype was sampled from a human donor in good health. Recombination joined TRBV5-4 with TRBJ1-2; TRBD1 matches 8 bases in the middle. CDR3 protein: CASSHRGSDYGYTF. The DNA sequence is TGTGCCAGCAGCCACAGGGGGTCTGACTATGGCTACACCTTC.